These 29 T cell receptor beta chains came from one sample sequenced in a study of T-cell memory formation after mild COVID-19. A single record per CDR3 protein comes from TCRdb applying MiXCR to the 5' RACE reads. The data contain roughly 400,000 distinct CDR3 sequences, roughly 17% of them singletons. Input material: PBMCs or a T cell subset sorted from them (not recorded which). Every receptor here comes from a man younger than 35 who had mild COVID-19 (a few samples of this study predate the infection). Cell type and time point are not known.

CDR3 sequence: CASSYGTPSTDTQYF. The CDR3, as DNA: TGTGCCAGCTCTTACGGGACACCTAGCACAGATACGCAGTATTTT. The rearrangement uses TRBV18 and TRBJ2-3; the D gene is possibly TRBD1 (6 bases). Per germline, CDR1 KGHSH and CDR2 LQKENI. The CDR3 is 15 residues long. V lost 6 bases and J lost 0, with 13 bases in between.

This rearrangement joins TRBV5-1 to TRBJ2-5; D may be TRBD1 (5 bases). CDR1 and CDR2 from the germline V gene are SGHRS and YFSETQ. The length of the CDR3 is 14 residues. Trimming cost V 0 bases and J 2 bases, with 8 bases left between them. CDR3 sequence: CASSLETAQETQYF. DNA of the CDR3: TGCGCCAGCAGCTTGGAGACAGCACAAGAGACCCAGTACTTC.

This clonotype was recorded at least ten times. CDR3 in DNA: TGTGCCAGCAGCTTGGCTGACAGGTTCACAGATACGCAGTATTTT. The encoded protein is CASSLADRFTDTQYF. This sequence joins TRBV5-6 and TRBJ2-3; the D gene is possibly TRBD1 (6 bases). CDR1 is SGHDT and CDR2 is YYEEEE in the germline V gene. The CDR3 loop spans 15 amino acids. V was cut by 0 bases and J by 2 bases, with 10 bases left in between.

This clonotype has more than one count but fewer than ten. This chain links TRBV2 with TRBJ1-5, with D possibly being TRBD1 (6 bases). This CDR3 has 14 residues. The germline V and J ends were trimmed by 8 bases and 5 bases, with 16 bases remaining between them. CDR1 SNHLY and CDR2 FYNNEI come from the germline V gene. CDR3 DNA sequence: TGTGCCAGCTCCGGAGGGACACGTTATCAGCCCCAGCATTTT. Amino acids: CASSGGTRYQPQHF.

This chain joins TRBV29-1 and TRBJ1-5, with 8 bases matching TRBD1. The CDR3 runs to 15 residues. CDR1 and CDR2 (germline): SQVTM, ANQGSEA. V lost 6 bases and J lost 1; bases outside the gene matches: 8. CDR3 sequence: CSVETGDGSNQPQHF. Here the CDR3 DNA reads TGCAGCGTAGAGACAGGGGACGGAAGCAATCAGCCCCAGCATTTT.

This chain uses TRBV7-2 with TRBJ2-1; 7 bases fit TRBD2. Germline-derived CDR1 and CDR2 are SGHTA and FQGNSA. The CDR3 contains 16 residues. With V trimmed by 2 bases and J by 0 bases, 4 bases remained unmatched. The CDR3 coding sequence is TGTGCCAGCAGCTTAACTTGGGGGGGCTCCTACAATGAGCAGTTCTTC. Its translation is CASSLTWGGSYNEQFF.

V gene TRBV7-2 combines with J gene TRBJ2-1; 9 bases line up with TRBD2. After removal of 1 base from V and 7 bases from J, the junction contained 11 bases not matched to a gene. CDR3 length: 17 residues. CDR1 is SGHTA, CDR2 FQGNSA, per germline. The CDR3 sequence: CASSLVAGGRMGNEQFF. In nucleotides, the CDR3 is TGTGCCAGCAGCTTAGTTGCGGGGGGGCGTATGGGGAATGAGCAGTTCTTC.

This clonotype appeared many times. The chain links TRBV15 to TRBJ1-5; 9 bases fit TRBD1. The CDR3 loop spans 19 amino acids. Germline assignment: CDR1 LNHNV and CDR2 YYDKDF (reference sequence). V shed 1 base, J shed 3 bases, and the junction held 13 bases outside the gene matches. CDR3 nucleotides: TGTGCCACCAGCAGAGGACAGGGGGAGATTAATCCTCCCAATCAGCCCCAGCATTTT. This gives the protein CATSRGQGEINPPNQPQHF.

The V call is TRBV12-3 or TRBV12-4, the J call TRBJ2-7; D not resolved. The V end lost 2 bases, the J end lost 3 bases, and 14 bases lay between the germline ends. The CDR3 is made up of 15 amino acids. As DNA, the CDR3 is TGTGCCAGCAGTTTAACCCCACCCGCCTTCTACGAGCAGTACTTC. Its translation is CASSLTPPAFYEQYF.

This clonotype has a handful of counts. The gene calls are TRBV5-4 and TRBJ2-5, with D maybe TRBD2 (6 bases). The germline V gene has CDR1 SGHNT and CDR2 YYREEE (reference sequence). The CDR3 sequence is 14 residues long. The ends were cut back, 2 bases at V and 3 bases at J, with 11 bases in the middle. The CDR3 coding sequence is TGTGCCAGCAGCTTCGTGGGAGGAAAAGAGACCCAGTACTTC. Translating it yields CASSFVGGKETQYF.

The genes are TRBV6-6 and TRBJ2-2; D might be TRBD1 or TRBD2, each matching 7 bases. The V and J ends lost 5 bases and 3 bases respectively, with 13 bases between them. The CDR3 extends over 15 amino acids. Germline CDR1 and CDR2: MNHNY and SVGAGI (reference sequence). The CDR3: CASSPTGRDTGELFF. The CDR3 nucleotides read TGTGCCAGCAGTCCGACAGGGAGGGACACCGGGGAGCTGTTTTTT.

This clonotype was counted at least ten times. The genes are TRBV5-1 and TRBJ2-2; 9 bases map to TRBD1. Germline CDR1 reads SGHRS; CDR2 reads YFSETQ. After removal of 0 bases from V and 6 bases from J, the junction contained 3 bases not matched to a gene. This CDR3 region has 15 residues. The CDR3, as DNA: TGCGCCAGCAGCTTGGACAGGGGGCGATCCGGGGAGCTGTTTTTT. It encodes CASSLDRGRSGELFF.

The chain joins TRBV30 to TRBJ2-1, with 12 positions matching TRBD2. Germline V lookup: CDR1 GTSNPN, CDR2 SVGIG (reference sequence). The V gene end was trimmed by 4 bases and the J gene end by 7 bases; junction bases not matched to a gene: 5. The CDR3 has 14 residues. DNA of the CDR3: TGTGCCTGGAACCCGGGACTAGCGGGTAATGAGCAGTTCTTC. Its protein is CAWNPGLAGNEQFF.

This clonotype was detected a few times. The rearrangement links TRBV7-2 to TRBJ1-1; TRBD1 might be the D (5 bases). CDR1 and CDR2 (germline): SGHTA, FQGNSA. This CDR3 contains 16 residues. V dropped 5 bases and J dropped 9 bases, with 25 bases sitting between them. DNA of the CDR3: TGTGCCAGCAGCCCACTCGGTGCGGGGGAGTCTCCTAAAGCTTTCTTT. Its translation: CASSPLGAGESPKAFF.

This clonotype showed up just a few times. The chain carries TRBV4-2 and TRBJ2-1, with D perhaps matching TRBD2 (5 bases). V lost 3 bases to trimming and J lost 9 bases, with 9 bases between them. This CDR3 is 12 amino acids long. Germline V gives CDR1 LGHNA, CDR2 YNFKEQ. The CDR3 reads CASSQWSGEQFF. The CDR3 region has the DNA TGTGCCAGCAGCCAGTGGAGCGGTGAGCAGTTCTTC.

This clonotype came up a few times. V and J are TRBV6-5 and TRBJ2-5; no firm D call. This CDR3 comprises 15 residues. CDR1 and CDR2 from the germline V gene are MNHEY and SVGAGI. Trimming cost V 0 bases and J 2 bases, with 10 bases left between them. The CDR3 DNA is TGTGCCAGCAGTTACTCAGTGGGAATTCAAGAGACCCAGTACTTC. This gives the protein CASSYSVGIQETQYF.

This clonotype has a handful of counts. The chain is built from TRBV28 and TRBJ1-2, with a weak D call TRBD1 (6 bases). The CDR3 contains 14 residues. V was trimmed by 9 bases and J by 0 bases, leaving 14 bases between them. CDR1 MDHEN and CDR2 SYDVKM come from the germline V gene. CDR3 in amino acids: CASQRGVANYGYTF. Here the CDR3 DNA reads TGTGCCAGTCAGAGGGGGGTAGCTAACTATGGCTACACCTTC.

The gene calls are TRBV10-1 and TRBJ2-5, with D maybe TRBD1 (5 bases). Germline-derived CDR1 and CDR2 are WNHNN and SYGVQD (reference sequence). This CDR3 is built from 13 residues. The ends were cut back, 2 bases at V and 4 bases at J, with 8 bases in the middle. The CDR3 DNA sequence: TGCGCCAGCAGTGAGCAAGGGGTAGAGACCCAGTACTTC. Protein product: CASSEQGVETQYF.

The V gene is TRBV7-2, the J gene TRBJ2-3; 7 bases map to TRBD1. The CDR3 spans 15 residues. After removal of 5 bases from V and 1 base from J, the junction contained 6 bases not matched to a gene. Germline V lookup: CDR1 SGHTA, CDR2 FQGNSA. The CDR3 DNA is TGTGCCAGCAGCGTAGGGGGCGCCGGCACAGATACGCAGTATTTT. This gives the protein CASSVGGAGTDTQYF.

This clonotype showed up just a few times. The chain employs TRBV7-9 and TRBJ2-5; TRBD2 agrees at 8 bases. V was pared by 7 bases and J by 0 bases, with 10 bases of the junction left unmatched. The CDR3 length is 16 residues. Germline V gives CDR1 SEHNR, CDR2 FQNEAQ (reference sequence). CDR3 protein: CASNAGGAGDQETQYF. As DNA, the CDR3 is TGTGCCAGCAACGCCGGGGGAGCGGGGGACCAAGAGACCCAGTACTTC.

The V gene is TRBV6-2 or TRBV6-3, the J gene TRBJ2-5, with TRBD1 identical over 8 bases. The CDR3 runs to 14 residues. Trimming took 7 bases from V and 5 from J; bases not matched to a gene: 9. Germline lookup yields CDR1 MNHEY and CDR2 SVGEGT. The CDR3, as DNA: TGTGCCAGCATGGAGGCAGGGGGCCTGGAGACCCAGTACTTC. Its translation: CASMEAGGLETQYF.

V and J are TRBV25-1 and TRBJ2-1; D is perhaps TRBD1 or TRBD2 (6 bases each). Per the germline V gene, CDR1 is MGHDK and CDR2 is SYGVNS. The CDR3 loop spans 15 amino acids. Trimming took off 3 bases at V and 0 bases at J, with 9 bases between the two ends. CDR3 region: CASSDGGHSYNEQFF. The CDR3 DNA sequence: TGTGCCAGCAGTGATGGGGGGCACTCCTACAATGAGCAGTTCTTC.

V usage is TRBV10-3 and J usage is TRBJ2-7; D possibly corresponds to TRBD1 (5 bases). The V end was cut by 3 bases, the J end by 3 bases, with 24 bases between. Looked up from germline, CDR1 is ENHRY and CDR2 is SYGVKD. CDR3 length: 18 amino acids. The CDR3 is CAISDLIGQRSTNYEQYV. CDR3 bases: TGTGCCATCAGTGATTTGATAGGACAACGAAGTACGAACTACGAGCAGTACGTC.

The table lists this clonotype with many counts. The CDR3, as DNA: TGTGCCAGCAGTTTCTCCGCGGCTAATGAAAAACTGTTTTTT. Encoded protein: CASSFSAANEKLFF. This chain uses TRBV12-3 or TRBV12-4 with TRBJ1-4; no clear D. The CDR3 contains 14 residues. Between the trimmed V and J ends, which lost 3 bases and 3 bases, there was a span of 8 bases.

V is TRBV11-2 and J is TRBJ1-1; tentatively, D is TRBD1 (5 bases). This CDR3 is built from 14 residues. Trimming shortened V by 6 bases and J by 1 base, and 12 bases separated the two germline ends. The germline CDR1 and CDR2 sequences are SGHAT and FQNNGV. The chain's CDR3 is CASRRGGANTEAFF. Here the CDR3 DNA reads TGTGCCAGCAGACGCGGCGGGGCGAACACTGAAGCTTTCTTT.

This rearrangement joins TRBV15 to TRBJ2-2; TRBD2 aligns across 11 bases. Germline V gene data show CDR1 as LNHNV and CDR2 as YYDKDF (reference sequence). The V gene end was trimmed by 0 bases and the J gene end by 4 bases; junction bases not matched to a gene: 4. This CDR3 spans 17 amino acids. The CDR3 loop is CATSRDGSGGATGELFF. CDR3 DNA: TGTGCCACCAGCAGAGATGGTAGCGGGGGGGCCACCGGGGAGCTGTTTTTT. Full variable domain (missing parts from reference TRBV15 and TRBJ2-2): DAMVIQNPRYQVTQFGKPVTLSCSQTLNHNVMYWYQQKSSQAPKLLFHYYDKDFNNEADTPDNFQSRRPNTSFCFLDIRSPGLGDTAMYLCATSRDGSGGATGELFFGEGSRLTVL.

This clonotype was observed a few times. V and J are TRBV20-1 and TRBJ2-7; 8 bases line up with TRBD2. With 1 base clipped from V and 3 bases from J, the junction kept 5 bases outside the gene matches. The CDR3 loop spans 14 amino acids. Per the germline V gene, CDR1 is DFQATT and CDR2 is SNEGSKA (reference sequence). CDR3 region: CSARVAGGIYEQYF. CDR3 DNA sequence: TGCAGTGCTAGAGTGGCGGGGGGTATCTACGAGCAGTACTTC.

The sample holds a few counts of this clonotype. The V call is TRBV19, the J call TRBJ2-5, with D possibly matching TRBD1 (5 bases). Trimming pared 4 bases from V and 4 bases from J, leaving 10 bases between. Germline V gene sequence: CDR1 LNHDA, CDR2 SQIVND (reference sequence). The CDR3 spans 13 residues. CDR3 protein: CASSTTGTETQYF. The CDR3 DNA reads TGTGCCAGTAGTACTACAGGAACAGAGACCCAGTACTTC.

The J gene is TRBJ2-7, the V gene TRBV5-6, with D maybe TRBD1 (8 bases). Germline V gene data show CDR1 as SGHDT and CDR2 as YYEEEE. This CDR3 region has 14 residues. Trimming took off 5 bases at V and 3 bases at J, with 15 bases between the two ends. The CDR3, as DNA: TGTGCCAGCAGGCGAACAGGGGGGGACTACGAGCAGTACGTC. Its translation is CASRRTGGDYEQYV.